The source of this T cell receptor beta chain is a study of blood T cell repertoires in COVID-19. Study at large: From T cells, B-cell-depleted T cells, or PBMCs came the material, which was cDNA or gDNA.

The data were produced by immunoSEQ multiplex PCR, yet TCRdb's version contains in-frame clones alone and is incomplete. Of about 88,000 clones listed, more than 90% are singletons. V gave up 6 bases and J gave up 0 bases, with 11 bases separating them. The CDR3 covers 15 residues. CDR1 and CDR2 (germline): SNHLY, FYNNEI. The chain combines TRBV2 with TRBJ2-2; D is uncertain. Sequencing was carried out using peripheral blood. This clonotype was obtained from a man aged 60-69 years with acute or convalescent COVID-19. The CDR3 region is CASSPLRANTGELFF. DNA for the CDR3: TGTGCCAGCAGCCCCCTTCGAGCGAACACCGGGGAGCTGTTTTTT.